A selection of T cell receptor beta chains follows, all from one sample in a study of T cell repertoires in cytomegalovirus infection. TCRdb fed the reads into MiXCR, producing one record per CDR3 protein. The table lists 650,000 to 900,000 distinct CDR3 sequences, approximately 32% of them singletons. These receptors have no identified antigens. The sequenced sample was cultured CD8+ T cells from PBMCs, obtained from culture after CMV antigen stimulation. The receptors derive from a human donor in good health (CMV status not recorded). Some clones in this sample may be carry-over from other donors' samples. The conserved cysteine and the conserved F or W are not part of the CDR3 here. Each record gives: clone size, J gene, V gene, CDR3 protein. Clone size, where shown, is once, few, many, or a class for clones that have expanded.

abundance: few; j_gene: TRBJ1-2; v_gene: TRBV19; CDR3aa: ASSVAGGNYGYT
abundance: once; j_gene: TRBJ1-2; v_gene: TRBV27; CDR3aa: ASSLNGLYYGYT
abundance: few; j_gene: TRBJ1-1; v_gene: TRBV5-4; CDR3aa: ASSRRTEAF
abundance: -; j_gene: TRBJ2-1; v_gene: TRBV27; CDR3aa: ASSLQTGPTDTHSNEQF
abundance: -; j_gene: TRBJ2-1; v_gene: TRBV13; CDR3aa: ASSSRASSYNEQF
abundance: few; j_gene: TRBJ1-5; v_gene: TRBV2; CDR3aa: ASSVWLGQPQH
abundance: -; j_gene: TRBJ1-5; v_gene: TRBV6-2/TRBV6-3; CDR3aa: ASSYSIGGYQPQH
abundance: many; j_gene: TRBJ2-5; v_gene: TRBV6-1; CDR3aa: ASSEWAGLQETQY
abundance: -; j_gene: TRBJ2-5; v_gene: TRBV4-2; CDR3aa: ASGRMEQETQY
abundance: few; j_gene: TRBJ2-1; v_gene: TRBV10-3; CDR3aa: AIIGTTGQGYNEQF